The rows below give T cell receptor beta chains drawn from one sample of a study of response to subunit inactivated influenza vaccine. Using its own MiXCR run on the RT-PCR reads, TCRdb lists one record per CDR3 protein. The table includes over 300,000 distinct CDR3 sequences, just over 20% detected once. The sequencing used PBMCs from blood, collected 21 months after vaccination. The receptors stem from a man between 50 and 75 years old who received an inactivated influenza vaccine. The CDR3 runs from the conserved cysteine through the conserved F or W. A D gene is named only where the DNA matches it firmly. Some rows mark clone size as missing; the rest say once, few, many or name a class of expanded clone.

CDR3 protein: CSARGDPDRERWDYNEQFF
CDR3 DNA: TGCAGTGCTAGAGGTGATCCGGACAGGGAACGGTGGGACTACAATGAGCAGTTCTTC
D gene: TRBD1
J gene: TRBJ2-1
clone size: -
V gene: TRBV20-1

CDR3 protein: CASSQVLADLDTDTQYF
CDR3 DNA: TGTGCCAGCAGCCAGGTACTAGCGGACCTCGACACAGATACGCAGTATTTT
D gene: TRBD2
J gene: TRBJ2-3
clone size: -
V gene: TRBV4-2

CDR3 protein: CASSSGTAKNIQYF
CDR3 DNA: TGTGCCAGCAGTTCCGGGACAGCCAAAAACATTCAGTACTTC
D gene: -
J gene: TRBJ2-4
clone size: few
V gene: TRBV5-5

CDR3 protein: CSVLDLSYEQYF
CDR3 DNA: TGCAGCGTATTGGATTTGTCCTACGAGCAGTACTTC
D gene: -
J gene: TRBJ2-7
clone size: few
V gene: TRBV29-1

CDR3 protein: CASSLFRQSNTEAFF
CDR3 DNA: TGTGCCAGCAGTTTATTCAGACAGTCGAACACTGAAGCTTTCTTT
D gene: -
J gene: TRBJ1-1
clone size: few
V gene: TRBV27

CDR3 protein: CASSPGHTITEAFF
CDR3 DNA: TGTGCCAGCTCACCGGGACATACCATCACTGAAGCTTTCTTT
D gene: -
J gene: TRBJ1-1
clone size: -
V gene: TRBV18

CDR3 protein: CASRRDSSTDTQYF
CDR3 DNA: TGTGCCAGCAGGAGGGACTCCAGCACAGATACGCAGTATTTT
D gene: -
J gene: TRBJ2-3
clone size: once
V gene: TRBV6-2/TRBV6-3

CDR3 protein: CASSQEVGTSGNEQFF
CDR3 DNA: TGCGCCAGCAGCCAAGAAGTCGGCACTAGCGGGAATGAGCAGTTCTTC
D gene: TRBD2
J gene: TRBJ2-1
clone size: few
V gene: TRBV4-3

CDR3 protein: CASSLGQGLYSNQPQHF
CDR3 DNA: TGTGCCAGCAGTTTGGGACAGGGTCTCTATAGCAATCAGCCCCAGCATTTT
D gene: TRBD1
J gene: TRBJ1-5
clone size: many
V gene: TRBV28

CDR3 protein: CSTLGAQGANTGELFF
CDR3 DNA: TGCAGCACGTTGGGGGCCCAGGGGGCGAACACCGGGGAGCTGTTTTTT
D gene: TRBD1
J gene: TRBJ2-2
clone size: few
V gene: TRBV29-1

CDR3 protein: CASSLESYNSPLHF
CDR3 DNA: TGCGCCAGCAGCTTGGAGTCATATAATTCACCCCTCCACTTT
D gene: -
J gene: TRBJ1-6
clone size: many
V gene: TRBV5-1

CDR3 protein: CASSEQAYNEKLFF
CDR3 DNA: TGTGCCAGCAGCGAACAAGCCTATAATGAAAAACTGTTTTTT
D gene: -
J gene: TRBJ1-4
clone size: many
V gene: TRBV28

CDR3 protein: CSAQIQGSNSPLHF
CDR3 DNA: TGCAGTGCTCAAATCCAGGGGTCTAATTCACCCCTCCACTTT
D gene: -
J gene: TRBJ1-6
clone size: -
V gene: TRBV20-1

CDR3 protein: CASSATGPSNYGYTF
CDR3 DNA: TGTGCCAGCAGCGCGACAGGGCCCTCTAACTATGGCTACACCTTC
D gene: TRBD1
J gene: TRBJ1-2
clone size: few
V gene: TRBV9

CDR3 protein: CASSYRALRESSYEQYF
CDR3 DNA: TGTGCCAGCAGTTATCGGGCACTTAGGGAGTCCTCCTACGAGCAGTACTTC
D gene: -
J gene: TRBJ2-7
clone size: -
V gene: TRBV28

CDR3 protein: CASSPHRESPLHF
CDR3 DNA: TGTGCCAGCAGCCCTCACAGGGAATCACCCCTCCACTTT
D gene: -
J gene: TRBJ1-6
clone size: -
V gene: TRBV12-3/TRBV12-4

CDR3 protein: CASGAGNYEQYF
CDR3 DNA: TGTGCCAGCGGGGCAGGGAACTACGAGCAGTACTTC
D gene: -
J gene: TRBJ2-7
clone size: -
V gene: TRBV3-1

CDR3 protein: CASSLDRDGANVLTF
CDR3 DNA: TGTGCCAGCAGCTTGGACAGGGATGGGGCCAACGTCCTGACTTTC
D gene: TRBD1
J gene: TRBJ2-6
clone size: -
V gene: TRBV7-6

CDR3 protein: CSARETGVRFSPLHF
CDR3 DNA: TGCAGTGCTAGGGAGACAGGGGTTAGGTTTTCACCCCTCCACTTT
D gene: TRBD1
J gene: TRBJ1-6
clone size: few
V gene: TRBV20-1

CDR3 protein: CASSSTVNIQYF
CDR3 DNA: TGTGCCAGCAGTTCAACGGTAAACATTCAGTACTTC
D gene: -
J gene: TRBJ2-4
clone size: few
V gene: TRBV12-3/TRBV12-4

CDR3 protein: CAISVTGGNQPQHF
CDR3 DNA: TGTGCCATCAGTGTGACAGGGGGAAATCAGCCCCAGCATTTT
D gene: TRBD1
J gene: TRBJ1-5
clone size: -
V gene: TRBV10-3

CDR3 protein: CATAANTQETQYF
CDR3 DNA: TGTGCCACAGCAGCAAATACCCAAGAGACCCAGTACTTC
D gene: -
J gene: TRBJ2-5
clone size: few
V gene: TRBV15

CDR3 protein: CASSQEGGQRASSYEQYF
CDR3 DNA: TGCGCCAGCAGCCAAGAGGGTGGTCAGCGGGCAAGCTCCTACGAGCAGTACTTC
D gene: -
J gene: TRBJ2-7
clone size: -
V gene: TRBV4-3

CDR3 protein: CSARIGGNQETQYF
CDR3 DNA: TGCAGTGCTAGAATAGGGGGAAACCAAGAGACCCAGTACTTC
D gene: -
J gene: TRBJ2-5
clone size: -
V gene: TRBV20-1

CDR3 protein: CASSPGGVTYYNEQFF
CDR3 DNA: TGTGCCAGCAGCCCTGGGGGGGTTACCTACTACAATGAGCAGTTCTTC
D gene: TRBD2
J gene: TRBJ2-1
clone size: -
V gene: TRBV12-3/TRBV12-4

CDR3 protein: CASRGGRALNQPQHF
CDR3 DNA: TGTGCCAGCAGGGGGGGACGAGCTCTAAATCAGCCCCAGCATTTT
D gene: -
J gene: TRBJ1-5
clone size: few
V gene: TRBV27

CDR3 protein: CASTKRQGNGNEQFF
CDR3 DNA: TGTGCCAGCACCAAAAGACAGGGGAACGGCAATGAGCAGTTCTTC
D gene: TRBD1
J gene: TRBJ2-1
clone size: -
V gene: TRBV12-3/TRBV12-4

CDR3 protein: CASSWTGREQYF
CDR3 DNA: TGTGCCAGCAGTTGGACAGGGCGCGAGCAGTACTTC
D gene: TRBD1
J gene: TRBJ2-7
clone size: few
V gene: TRBV5-5

CDR3 protein: CASITPPGGEGNQPQHF
CDR3 DNA: TGTGCCAGCATTACCCCTCCCGGGGGGGAGGGTAATCAGCCCCAGCATTTT
D gene: -
J gene: TRBJ1-5
clone size: -
V gene: TRBV28

CDR3 protein: CASSLVSTPNSPLHF
CDR3 DNA: TGTGCCAGCAGCTTAGTGTCGACACCAAATTCACCCCTCCACTTT
D gene: -
J gene: TRBJ1-6
clone size: -
V gene: TRBV7-2

CDR3 protein: CASRSPGQGTGNTIYF
CDR3 DNA: TGTGCCAGCAGATCGCCTGGACAGGGCACCGGAAACACCATATATTTT
D gene: TRBD1
J gene: TRBJ1-3
clone size: many
V gene: TRBV6-2/TRBV6-3

CDR3 protein: CASSIQASLSNQPQHF
CDR3 DNA: TGTGCCAGTAGTATCCAGGCAAGCCTTAGCAATCAGCCCCAGCATTTT
D gene: -
J gene: TRBJ1-5
clone size: few
V gene: TRBV19

CDR3 protein: CSVRSGTGRYNEQFF
CDR3 DNA: TGCAGCGTTAGGTCTGGGACAGGGCGTTACAATGAGCAGTTCTTC
D gene: TRBD1
J gene: TRBJ2-1
clone size: -
V gene: TRBV29-1

CDR3 protein: CASSRDRTYNSPLHF
CDR3 DNA: TGTGCCAGCTCCCGGGACAGGACCTATAATTCACCCCTCCACTTT
D gene: TRBD1
J gene: TRBJ1-6
clone size: few
V gene: TRBV18

CDR3 protein: CASSFMASGFNEQFF
CDR3 DNA: TGTGCCAGCAGTTTTATGGCTAGCGGATTCAATGAGCAGTTCTTC
D gene: TRBD2
J gene: TRBJ2-1
clone size: -
V gene: TRBV12-3/TRBV12-4

CDR3 protein: CASTSGLVGRAIDTQYF
CDR3 DNA: TGTGCCAGCACCTCCGGACTTGTCGGGAGGGCCATAGATACGCAGTATTTT
D gene: TRBD2
J gene: TRBJ2-3
clone size: -
V gene: TRBV5-6

CDR3 protein: CASSFLGLANTIYF
CDR3 DNA: TGTGCCAGCAGTTTCCTCGGGCTGGCTAACACCATATATTTT
D gene: -
J gene: TRBJ1-3
clone size: few
V gene: TRBV12-3/TRBV12-4

CDR3 protein: CASSRTRPLSGNTIYF
CDR3 DNA: TGTGCCAGCAGCCGAACGCGACCGCTCTCTGGAAACACCATATATTTT
D gene: -
J gene: TRBJ1-3
clone size: -
V gene: TRBV7-2

CDR3 protein: CASSLVSGTGKMHEQYF
CDR3 DNA: TGTGCCAGCAGCTTAGTTTCCGGGACAGGGAAAATGCACGAGCAGTACTTC
D gene: TRBD1
J gene: TRBJ2-7
clone size: few
V gene: TRBV11-2

CDR3 protein: CASRSPKAPEAFF
CDR3 DNA: TGTGCCAGCAGATCCCCAAAGGCTCCTGAAGCTTTCTTT
D gene: -
J gene: TRBJ1-1
clone size: -
V gene: TRBV6-1

CDR3 protein: CASSPRLAGGYPSTDTQYF
CDR3 DNA: TGTGCCAGCTCACCACGACTAGCGGGAGGATACCCAAGCACAGATACGCAGTATTTT
D gene: TRBD2
J gene: TRBJ2-3
clone size: few
V gene: TRBV18

CDR3 protein: CASSISGTETQYF
CDR3 DNA: TGTGCCAGCAGCATTAGCGGGACGGAGACCCAGTACTTC
D gene: TRBD2
J gene: TRBJ2-5
clone size: -
V gene: TRBV28

CDR3 protein: CASSLGKSSTEAFF
CDR3 DNA: TGTGCCAGCAGCCTCGGGAAGTCGAGCACTGAAGCTTTCTTT
D gene: -
J gene: TRBJ1-1
clone size: -
V gene: TRBV6-1

CDR3 protein: CASSESWRGQNTDTQYF
CDR3 DNA: TGCGCCAGCAGCGAAAGCTGGCGGGGGCAGAACACAGATACGCAGTATTTT
D gene: -
J gene: TRBJ2-3
clone size: -
V gene: TRBV4-3

CDR3 protein: CASRLGAENSPLHF
CDR3 DNA: TGTGCCAGCAGATTAGGGGCCGAAAATTCACCCCTCCACTTT
D gene: -
J gene: TRBJ1-6
clone size: few
V gene: TRBV12-3/TRBV12-4

CDR3 protein: CASSQLDRGGYNEQFF
CDR3 DNA: TGTGCCAGCAGCCAGTTAGACAGGGGTGGATACAATGAGCAGTTCTTC
D gene: TRBD1
J gene: TRBJ2-1
clone size: few
V gene: TRBV3-1

CDR3 protein: CASSGDRGWTGELFF
CDR3 DNA: TGTGCCAGCAGCGGCGACAGGGGTTGGACCGGGGAGCTGTTTTTT
D gene: TRBD1
J gene: TRBJ2-2
clone size: -
V gene: TRBV11-2

CDR3 protein: CASNEDSHSGNTIYF
CDR3 DNA: TGTGCCAGCAACGAGGACTCACACTCTGGAAACACCATATATTTT
D gene: -
J gene: TRBJ1-3
clone size: -
V gene: TRBV6-2/TRBV6-3

CDR3 protein: CASSFWTGGYNEQFF
CDR3 DNA: TGTGCCAGCAGCTTCTGGACAGGGGGATACAATGAGCAGTTCTTC
D gene: TRBD1
J gene: TRBJ2-1
clone size: few
V gene: TRBV7-9

CDR3 protein: CASSQTQLSGNTIYF
CDR3 DNA: TGTGCCAGCAGTCAAACTCAACTCTCTGGAAACACCATATATTTT
D gene: -
J gene: TRBJ1-3
clone size: few
V gene: TRBV28

CDR3 protein: CASTPDRFFGTQYF
CDR3 DNA: TGCGCCAGCACCCCGGACAGATTCTTCGGTACGCAGTATTTT
D gene: -
J gene: TRBJ2-3
clone size: many
V gene: TRBV10-1

CDR3 protein: CASSLYQMQAGELFF
CDR3 DNA: TGTGCCAGCAGTTTGTACCAGATGCAAGCCGGGGAGCTGTTTTTT
D gene: -
J gene: TRBJ2-2
clone size: -
V gene: TRBV2

CDR3 protein: CASSQVRASGSTDTQYF
CDR3 DNA: TGTGCCAGCAGCCAAGTTCGGGCTAGCGGAAGCACAGATACGCAGTATTTT
D gene: TRBD2
J gene: TRBJ2-3
clone size: few
V gene: TRBV4-2

CDR3 protein: CASSSRAVGMGSYEQYF
CDR3 DNA: TGTGCCAGCAGCTCCCGGGCCGTAGGGATGGGGTCCTACGAGCAGTACTTC
D gene: -
J gene: TRBJ2-7
clone size: -
V gene: TRBV7-8

CDR3 protein: CASSPQGTAYEQYF
CDR3 DNA: TGTGCCAGCAGCCCGCAAGGGACAGCCTACGAGCAGTACTTC
D gene: TRBD1
J gene: TRBJ2-7
clone size: -
V gene: TRBV7-2